This T cell receptor beta chain stems from a study of cytomegalovirus exposure and HLA in healthy donors. In the case of this clone: The target antigen is unknown.

The study, taken as a whole, reports: Specificity for CMV antigens was confirmed in vitro for a few of the CMV-associated chains. An analysis that was carried out later associated some 17,000 TCR beta sequences with HLA alleles at 0.05 false discovery rate.

This CDR3 has 12 amino acids. Losses at the gene ends were 4 bases for V and 8 bases for J; bases not matched to a gene: 7. Germline CDR1 and CDR2: SQVTM and ANQGSEA. The PCR employed 60 Vbeta primers together with 13 Jbeta primers. The table came from immunoSEQ multiplex PCR; TCRdb's copy has only in-frame clones and leaves some out. The data show about 120,000 clones, with about 75% seen just once and roughly an eighth held by the top ten. The chain uses TRBV29-1 and TRBJ1-2; 7 nucleotides agree with TRBD1. The sequenced sample was PBMCs. The TCR sequence derives from a woman between 40 and 50 years old in good health and CMV-seropositive. The CDR3 DNA follows: TGCAGCGTTGGTGGGACAGATATAGGCTACACCTTC. Translating it yields CSVGGTDIGYTF. The variable domain in full, with the rest retrieved from reference TRBV29-1 and TRBJ1-2, is SAVISQKPSRDICQRGTSLTIQCQVDSQVTMMFWYRQQPGQSLTLIATANQGSEATYESGFVIDKFPISRPNLTFSTLTVSNMSPEDSSIYLCSVGGTDIGYTFGSGTRLTVV.